A selection of T cell receptor beta chains follows, all from one sample in a study of CD8+ T cells in alopecia areata. Data came from immunoSEQ multiplex PCR; TCRdb stores just in-frame clones and leaves some out. The data hold under 250,000 clones, with approximately 53% observed a single time. Specimen: CD8+ T cells sorted from blood. The source is a human donor in good health. Both conserved end residues are part of each CDR3. The D gene is left open where the match is weak. Size tells how often a clone was seen (once, few, many) or the class of an expanded clone, and some rows leave it out.

D gene: TRBD2; clone size: once; J gene: TRBJ2-1; V gene: TRBV7-8; CDR3 DNA: TGTGCCAGCAGCGAAAGCGGGGGGCCAAGCAATGAGCAGTTCTTC; CDR3 protein: CASSESGGPSNEQFF
D gene: -; clone size: -; J gene: TRBJ1-2; V gene: TRBV14; CDR3 DNA: TGTGCCAGCAGCCAACTGGCGGACCGCGTTAACTATGGCTACACCTTC; CDR3 protein: CASSQLADRVNYGYTF
D gene: -; clone size: -; J gene: TRBJ2-3; V gene: TRBV2; CDR3 DNA: TGTGCCAGCAGCGAACCTACCCGCACAGATACGCAGTATTTT; CDR3 protein: CASSEPTRTDTQYF
D gene: -; clone size: -; J gene: TRBJ1-2; V gene: TRBV29-1; CDR3 DNA: TGCAGCGTTGAAGGGACCGAGCCCTATGGCTACACCTTC; CDR3 protein: CSVEGTEPYGYTF
D gene: -; clone size: -; J gene: TRBJ1-5; V gene: TRBV11-2; CDR3 DNA: TGTGCCAGCAGCTTAGATGGTAGACACCTCAATCAGCCCCAGCATTTT; CDR3 protein: CASSLDGRHLNQPQHF
D gene: TRBD2; clone size: -; J gene: TRBJ2-1; V gene: TRBV9; CDR3 DNA: TGTGCCAGCAGCCCACAATCTCTAGCGGACAATGAGCAGTTCTTC; CDR3 protein: CASSPQSLADNEQFF
D gene: TRBD2; clone size: -; J gene: TRBJ2-1; V gene: TRBV7-9; CDR3 DNA: TGTGCCAGCAGCCTGAGCGGGGCGAAATGGGAGCAGTTCTTC; CDR3 protein: CASSLSGAKWEQFF
D gene: -; clone size: -; J gene: TRBJ2-7; V gene: TRBV27; CDR3 DNA: TGTGCCAGCAGTCCCGAGGGGAACTCCTACGAGCAGTACTTC; CDR3 protein: CASSPEGNSYEQYF
D gene: -; clone size: -; J gene: TRBJ1-2; V gene: TRBV6-5; CDR3 DNA: TGTGCCAGCAGCCTGGGGGTAGGCTATGGCTACACCTTC; CDR3 protein: CASSLGVGYGYTF
D gene: -; clone size: -; J gene: TRBJ1-6; V gene: TRBV2; CDR3 DNA: TGTGCCCTCGGTGGCGGGACTATTAATTCACCCCTCCACTTT; CDR3 protein: CALGGGTINSPLHF
D gene: TRBD1; clone size: once; J gene: TRBJ1-3; V gene: TRBV27; CDR3 DNA: TGTGCCAGCAGCATGACAGGGATTTCCGGAAACACCATATATTTT; CDR3 protein: CASSMTGISGNTIYF
D gene: -; clone size: -; J gene: TRBJ1-2; V gene: TRBV10-2; CDR3 DNA: TGCGCCAGCAGTGAGGAGGATGGGAGGGGCTACACCTTC; CDR3 protein: CASSEEDGRGYTF
D gene: TRBD1; clone size: -; J gene: TRBJ1-1; V gene: TRBV30; CDR3 DNA: TGTGCCTGGAGTTACAGGGACAGGGGCCACACTGAAGCTTTCTTT; CDR3 protein: CAWSYRDRGHTEAFF
D gene: -; clone size: few; J gene: TRBJ2-7; V gene: TRBV4-1; CDR3 DNA: TGCGCCAGCAGCCTTTCTGGGTCGGGGGACGAGCAGTACTTC; CDR3 protein: CASSLSGSGDEQYF
D gene: TRBD1; clone size: -; J gene: TRBJ1-6; V gene: TRBV2; CDR3 DNA: TGTGCCAGCAGTGACCGACAGGGAAGAAATTCACCCCTCCACTTT; CDR3 protein: CASSDRQGRNSPLHF
D gene: -; clone size: -; J gene: TRBJ2-7; V gene: TRBV4-1; CDR3 DNA: TGCGCCAGCAGCCCCACCGACGTGGTGGGTAGTTACGAGCAGTACTTC; CDR3 protein: CASSPTDVVGSYEQYF